The 32 T cell receptor beta chains below were found in one sample sequenced in a study of T cell responses to AZD1222 COVID-19 vaccine. Sequencing used immunoSEQ multiplex PCR; TCRdb keeps in-frame clones, though not all of them. Of roughly 130,000 clones detected, roughly 93% appear once; the ten largest clones hold roughly 7.2%. The input for sequencing was peripheral blood, taken on day 0 of AZD1222 vaccination. The receptors derive from an adult in good health.

The V and J genes are TRBV5-4 and TRBJ1-5; D gene uncertain. V was clipped by 4 bases and J by 5 bases, with 10 bases between them. Germline V gives CDR1 SGHNT, CDR2 YYREEE (reference sequence). The CDR3 runs 13 residues. For the CDR3, the DNA is TGTGCCAGCAGCCCGGCCCGAGATCAGCCCCAGCATTTT. Protein: CASSPARDQPQHF. Looking up the rest from reference TRBV5-4 and TRBJ1-5 gives the full variable domain: ETGVTQSPTHLIKTRGQQVTLRCSSQSGHNTVSWYQQALGQGPQFIFQYYREEENGRGNFPPRFSGLQFPNYSSELNVNALELDDSALYLCASSPARDQPQHFGDGTRLSIL.

The chain is built from TRBV4-2 and TRBJ2-1; TRBD2 aligns across 11 bases. Germline loops: CDR1 LGHNA, CDR2 YNFKEQ. The V segment lost 0 bases and the J segment 5 bases; nucleotides outside the gene matches: 18. This CDR3 comprises 21 residues. The CDR3 sequence is CASSQDHARLAGRPTDNEQFF. The CDR3 nucleotides read TGTGCCAGCAGCCAAGATCATGCTCGACTAGCGGGAAGACCTACGGACAATGAGCAGTTCTTC.

In DNA form, the CDR3 reads TGTGCCAGCAGCACCGGGACTGGTAATGAGCAGTTCTTC. Translation: CASSTGTGNEQFF. The chain joins TRBV5-4 to TRBJ2-1; D perhaps matches TRBD2 (6 bases). Trimming removed 4 bases from V and 7 bases from J, with 12 bases in between. This CDR3 region has 13 residues. Looked up from germline, CDR1 is SGHNT and CDR2 is YYREEE (reference sequence). Full variable domain (rest looked up from reference TRBV5-4 and TRBJ2-1): ETGVTQSPTHLIKTRGQQVTLRCSSQSGHNTVSWYQQALGQGPQFIFQYYREEENGRGNFPPRFSGLQFPNYSSELNVNALELDDSALYLCASSTGTGNEQFFGPGTRLTVL.

V gene TRBV4-1 combines with J gene TRBJ2-1, with 9 bases aligning to TRBD2. CDR1 and CDR2 from the germline V gene are MGHRA and YSYEKL. The V segment lost 0 bases and the J segment 14 bases; nucleotides outside the gene matches: 8. The CDR3 length is 14 residues. The CDR3 DNA is TGCGCCAGCAGCCAAGATGTAGGCGGGAGGGATGAGTTCTTC. Translated, it gives CASSQDVGGRDEFF.

The chain carries TRBV3-1 (or the pseudogene TRBV3-2) and TRBJ1-4; the D is unclear. From germline, CDR1 is LGHDT and CDR2 YNNKEL (reference sequence). V lost 0 bases and J lost 7, with 9 bases in between. The CDR3 loop spans 14 amino acids. This chain's CDR3 is CASSQEGLFEKLFF. CDR3 DNA sequence: TGTGCCAGCAGCCAAGAGGGCCTTTTTGAAAAACTGTTTTTT.

This chain links TRBV5-5 with TRBJ2-3; perhaps TRBD2 as D (6 bases). The CDR3 spans 15 residues. The V gene lost 2 bases and the J gene lost 6 bases, with 16 bases spanning the gap. The germline V gene encodes CDR1 SGHKS and CDR2 YYEKEE (reference sequence). CDR3 coding DNA: TGTGCCAGCAGCTTACTGCTACAGGCGGGGGATACGCAGTATTTT. It codes for CASSLLLQAGDTQYF.

This chain links TRBV21-1 with TRBJ1-1. TRBV21-1 is marked as a pseudogene. The CDR3 totals 14 residues. The CDR3 bases are TGTGCCAGCAGCAAAGGAAAGGGAACCACTGAAGCTTTCTTT. Translated, it gives CASSKGKGTTEAFF.

The gene calls are TRBV6-5 and TRBJ1-4, with 10 nucleotides matching TRBD1. Trimming removed 5 bases from V and 10 bases from J; junction bases left unmatched: 7. Germline V gene lookup returns CDR1 MNHEY and CDR2 SVGAGI. The CDR3 length is 14 residues. CDR3 in DNA: TGTGCCAGCAGTACAGGGACAGGGGATGGAAAACTGTTTTTT. Protein product: CASSTGTGDGKLFF.

V is TRBV7-9 and J is TRBJ2-7, with 10 bases that match TRBD2. Trimming cost V 2 bases and J 6 bases; bases outside gene matches: 7. CDR1 and CDR2 (germline): SEHNR, FQNEAQ (reference sequence). The CDR3 is 15 residues long. CDR3 in amino acids: CASSLPSGRTGEQYF. DNA of the CDR3: TGTGCCAGCAGCTTACCTAGCGGGAGAACAGGCGAGCAGTACTTC.

The chain employs TRBV2 and TRBJ2-2, with D maybe TRBD2 (5 bases). The CDR3 has 15 residues. Germline loops: CDR1 SNHLY, CDR2 FYNNEI. The germline V and J ends were trimmed by 2 bases and 7 bases, with 14 bases remaining between them. This CDR3 reads CASSEILAVGGELFF. CDR3 bases: TGTGCCAGCAGTGAAATCCTAGCTGTCGGCGGGGAGCTGTTTTTT.

The V call is TRBV7-2, the J call TRBJ1-2; 9 bases map to TRBD1. V gave up 1 base and J gave up 6 bases; unmatched junction bases: 12. This CDR3 comprises 17 residues. Germline CDR1 SGHTA, CDR2 FQGNSA. The CDR3 DNA reads as TGTGCCAGCAGCTTAGGGACAGGGGCCTTAAATAGGAATGGCTACACCTTC. This sequence encodes CASSLGTGALNRNGYTF.

The chain links TRBV6-6 to TRBJ2-3, with 12 positions matching TRBD2. V lost 4 bases, J lost 6 bases, and 2 bases stayed unmatched. This CDR3 spans 14 amino acids. The germline V gene encodes CDR1 MNHNY and CDR2 SVGAGI (reference sequence). Here the CDR3 reads CASSSSGRADTQYF. In nucleotides, the CDR3 is TGTGCCAGCAGTTCTAGCGGGAGGGCTGATACGCAGTATTTT.

This rearrangement joins TRBV5-8 to TRBJ2-1; D gene uncertain. The germline V gene encodes CDR1 SGHTS and CDR2 YDEGEE. V was clipped by 2 bases and J by 4 bases, with 7 bases between them. The CDR3 consists of 13 residues. In DNA, the CDR3 is TGTGCCAGCAGCTTTTCCGGGTACAATGAGCAGTTCTTC. Amino acid sequence: CASSFSGYNEQFF.

With respect to this clone: This sample also contains other DNA sequences that code for the same CDR3. The rearrangement links TRBV7-9 to TRBJ2-7; no firm D call. CDR1 is SEHNR, CDR2 FQNEAQ, per germline (reference sequence). This CDR3 region has 14 residues. Deletions cut 0 bases from V and 0 bases from J, with 6 bases between. The CDR3 bases are TGTGCCAGCAGCTTAGCGCAGAGCTCCTACGAGCAGTACTTC. This codes for CASSLAQSSYEQYF.

The CDR3 sequence: CASSALAGGVYEQYF. CDR3 coding DNA: TGTGCCAGCAGCGCGTTAGCGGGAGGGGTCTACGAGCAGTACTTC. The rearrangement links TRBV9 to TRBJ2-7; 11 nucleotides match TRBD2. Unmatched junction bases numbered 5, after V lost 3 bases and J lost 3 bases. The CDR3 runs 15 residues. Germline-derived CDR1 and CDR2 are SGDLS and YYNGEE.

This clone turned up a few times. This rearrangement joins TRBV20-1 to TRBJ2-1; D uncertain. This CDR3 contains 11 residues. CDR1 and CDR2 from the germline V gene are DFQATT and SNEGSKA (reference sequence). The V end was cut by 5 bases, the J end by 9 bases, with 11 bases between. The CDR3 sequence: CSAPEQVEQFF. The CDR3 nucleotides read TGCAGTGCTCCGGAGCAGGTTGAGCAGTTCTTC.

This sequence joins TRBV2 and TRBJ2-7, with 8 bases that match TRBD2. The CDR3 extends over 16 amino acids. The junction had 10 bases not matched to a gene; V was cut back by 5 bases and J by 1 base. Germline V gene lookup returns CDR1 SNHLY and CDR2 FYNNEI. CDR3 residues: CASSFHYGTRSYEQYF. CDR3 nucleotide sequence: TGTGCCAGCAGTTTTCATTACGGGACTAGATCCTACGAGCAGTACTTC.

The chain couples TRBV7-6 to TRBJ1-2, with D hard to call. The germline V gene has CDR1 SGHVS and CDR2 FNYEAQ. V shed 5 bases and J shed 8 bases, with 18 bases lying between them. The CDR3 is 14 amino acids. The DNA for the CDR3 is TGTGCCAGCAGCCCCCTGGGAGACGGCCTAGGCTACACCTTC. It yields the protein CASSPLGDGLGYTF.

The genes are TRBV4-1 and TRBJ1-2, with a weak D call TRBD1 (6 bases). The CDR3 is made up of 18 amino acids. With 4 bases removed from V and 2 bases from J, the gap between germline ends came to 23 bases. The germline V gene encodes CDR1 MGHRA and CDR2 YSYEKL. CDR3 DNA: TGCGCCAGCAGCCTCCTACCCGGAGGGGGATCTTCCAACTATGGCTACACCTTC. Translation gives CASSLLPGGGSSNYGYTF.

V gene TRBV18 combines with J gene TRBJ2-3; D gene ambiguous. Trimming cost V 3 bases and J 2 bases, with 9 bases left between them. This CDR3 has 14 amino acids. Per germline, CDR1 KGHSH and CDR2 LQKENI. The CDR3: CASSPGRNTDTQYF. Here the CDR3 DNA reads TGTGCCAGCTCACCGGGCAGGAACACAGATACGCAGTATTTT.

The chain employs TRBV5-4 and TRBJ2-1; 9 bases line up with TRBD1. After removal of 7 bases from V and 5 bases from J, the junction contained 4 bases not matched to a gene. Germline-derived CDR1 and CDR2 are SGHNT and YYREEE (reference sequence). The CDR3 runs 13 residues. In DNA, the CDR3 is TGTGCCAGCCGGGACAGGGTACACAATGAGCAGTTCTTC. Its protein product is CASRDRVHNEQFF. The complete variable domain, with remaining parts taken from reference TRBV5-4 and TRBJ2-1, reads ETGVTQSPTHLIKTRGQQVTLRCSSQSGHNTVSWYQQALGQGPQFIFQYYREEENGRGNFPPRFSGLQFPNYSSELNVNALELDDSALYLCASRDRVHNEQFFGPGTRLTVL.

As DNA, the CDR3 is TGTGCCAGCAGCTTGCGTTCGATGAGCTCCTATAATTCACCCCTCCACTTT. Translation gives CASSLRSMSSYNSPLHF. This sequence joins TRBV5-6 and TRBJ1-6; D unresolved. Germline values: CDR1 SGHDT, CDR2 YYEEEE. CDR3 length: 17 amino acids. Deletions cut 1 base from V and 0 bases from J, with 11 bases between.

In this sample, this clone turned up once. The gene calls are TRBV19 and TRBJ2-5; no clear D. The CDR3 totals 12 residues. V was trimmed by 5 bases and J by 5 bases, leaving 9 bases between them. Germline V gene data show CDR1 as LNHDA and CDR2 as SQIVND (reference sequence). Here the CDR3 DNA reads TGTGCCAGTAGTGGGGATGTGGAGACCCAGTACTTC. Amino acids: CASSGDVETQYF.

The chain recombines TRBV7-2 with TRBJ1-4; tentative D call: TRBD1 (6 bases). The CDR3 totals 15 residues. The V end was cut by 3 bases, the J end by 7 bases, with 15 bases between. CDR1 and CDR2 (germline): SGHTA, FQGNSA. DNA for the CDR3: TGTGCCAGCAGCTTTTTCGGGACACAGGGTGAAAAACTGTTTTTT. This gives the protein CASSFFGTQGEKLFF.

The chain links TRBV19 to TRBJ2-7; TRBD2 matches 7 bases. V shed 8 bases and J 4 bases; nucleotides not matched to a gene: 17. The CDR3 loop spans 16 amino acids. Per germline, CDR1 LNHDA and CDR2 SQIVND (reference sequence). CDR3 sequence reads: CASAQIGTGREYEQYF. The DNA of the CDR3 is TGTGCCAGTGCCCAGATTGGGACTGGGCGGGAGTACGAGCAGTACTTC. The entire variable domain, with the rest obtained from reference TRBV19 and TRBJ2-7, is as follows: DGGITQSPKYLFRKEGQNVTLSCEQNLNHDAMYWYRQDPGQGLRLIYYSQIVNDFQKGDIAEGYSVSREKKESFPLTVTSAQKNPTAFYLCASAQIGTGREYEQYFGPGTRLTVT.

This chain joins TRBV19 and TRBJ1-1, with D unclear. The CDR3 runs to 13 residues. Between the trimmed V and J ends, which lost 4 bases and 2 bases, there was a span of 8 bases. Per germline, CDR1 LNHDA and CDR2 SQIVND (reference sequence). The CDR3 DNA reads as TGTGCCAGTAGTACCCTTTTTAACACTGAAGCTTTCTTT. Translation: CASSTLFNTEAFF.

The genes are TRBV18 and TRBJ1-2, with 10 positions matching TRBD1. CDR1 is KGHSH, CDR2 LQKENI, per germline. V shed 3 bases, J shed 4 bases, and the junction held 5 bases outside the gene matches. This CDR3 is built from 15 residues. CDR3 bases: TGTGCCAGCTCACCGGGACAGGGGCCGACCTATGGCTACACCTTC. Translated: CASSPGQGPTYGYTF.

This sequence joins TRBV4-1 and TRBJ1-6, with 7 bases lining up with TRBD1. V was clipped by 1 base and J by 10 bases; unmatched bases: 10. The germline V gene encodes CDR1 MGHRA and CDR2 YSYEKL. This CDR3 has 16 residues. The CDR3 spells CASSQAGKGAESPLHF. In DNA, the CDR3 is TGCGCCAGCAGCCAAGCGGGAAAGGGGGCTGAGTCACCCCTCCACTTT.

The rearrangement uses TRBV18 and TRBJ1-1; TRBD1 matches at 11 bases. The CDR3 contains 16 residues. The germline CDR1 and CDR2 sequences are KGHSH and LQKENI. The V and J ends lost 1 base and 5 bases, in that order; junction bases with no gene match: 6. The CDR3 DNA is TGTGCCAGCTCACCACGGACAGGGGGCGCGGGGACTGAAGCTTTCTTT. Its translation: CASSPRTGGAGTEAFF.

This sequence joins TRBV7-9 and TRBJ1-3; perhaps TRBD1 as D (5 bases). V lost 3 bases and J 0 bases, leaving 6 bases between the germline ends. CDR1 is SEHNR, CDR2 FQNEAQ, per germline (reference sequence). This CDR3 has 14 amino acids. CDR3 region: CASSFGGSGNTIYF. DNA of the CDR3: TGTGCCAGCAGCTTTGGGGGCTCTGGAAACACCATATATTTT.

This chain connects TRBV18 to TRBJ2-5, with TRBD1 matching 8 bases. Trimming cost V 2 bases and J 3 bases; bases outside gene matches: 2. Germline V gives CDR1 KGHSH, CDR2 LQKENI. This CDR3 is 14 amino acids long. The CDR3 DNA is TGTGCCAGCTCACCAGGACAGGGCAAAGAGACCCAGTACTTC. Protein sequence: CASSPGQGKETQYF.

The chain carries TRBV6-5 and TRBJ2-7; the match to TRBD2 covers 12 bases. The germline V gene has CDR1 MNHEY and CDR2 SVGAGI. This CDR3 is 14 amino acids long. The V gene end was trimmed by 7 bases and the J gene end by 5 bases; junction bases not matched to a gene: 6. For the CDR3, the DNA is TGTGCCAGCAACGAACGACTAGCGGGAGACGAGCAGTACTTC. Its protein is CASNERLAGDEQYF.